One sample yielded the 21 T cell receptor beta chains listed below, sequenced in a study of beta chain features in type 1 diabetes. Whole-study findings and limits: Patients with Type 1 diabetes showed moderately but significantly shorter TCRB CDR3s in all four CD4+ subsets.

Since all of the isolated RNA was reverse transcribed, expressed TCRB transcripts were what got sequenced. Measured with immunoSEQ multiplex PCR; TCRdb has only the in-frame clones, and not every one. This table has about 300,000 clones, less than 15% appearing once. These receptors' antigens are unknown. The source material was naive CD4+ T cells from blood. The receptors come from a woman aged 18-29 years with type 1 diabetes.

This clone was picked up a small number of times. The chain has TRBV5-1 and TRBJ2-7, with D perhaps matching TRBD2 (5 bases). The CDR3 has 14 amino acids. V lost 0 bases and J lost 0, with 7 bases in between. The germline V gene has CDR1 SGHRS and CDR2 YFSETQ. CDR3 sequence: CASSLVGSSYEQYF. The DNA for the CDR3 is TGCGCCAGCAGCTTGGTTGGGAGCTCCTACGAGCAGTACTTC. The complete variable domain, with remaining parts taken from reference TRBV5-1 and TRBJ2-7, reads KAGVTQTPRYLIKTRGQQVTLSCSPISGHRSVSWYQQTPGQGLQFLFEYFSETQRNKGNFPGRFSGRQFSNSRSEMNVSTLELGDSALYLCASSLVGSSYEQYFGPGTRLTVT.

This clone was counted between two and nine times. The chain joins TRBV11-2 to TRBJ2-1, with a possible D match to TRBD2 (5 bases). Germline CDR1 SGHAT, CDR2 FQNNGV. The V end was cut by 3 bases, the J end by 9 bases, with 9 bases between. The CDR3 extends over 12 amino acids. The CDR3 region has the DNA TGTGCCAGCAGCTTCGGGATCGGTGAGCAGTTCTTC. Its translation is CASSFGIGEQFF.

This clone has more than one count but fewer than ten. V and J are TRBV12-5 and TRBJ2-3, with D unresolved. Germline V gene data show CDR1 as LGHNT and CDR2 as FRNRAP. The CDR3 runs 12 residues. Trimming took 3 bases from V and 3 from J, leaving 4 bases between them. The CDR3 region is CASGLLTDTQYF. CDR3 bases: TGTGCTAGTGGTTTACTGACAGATACGCAGTATTTT.

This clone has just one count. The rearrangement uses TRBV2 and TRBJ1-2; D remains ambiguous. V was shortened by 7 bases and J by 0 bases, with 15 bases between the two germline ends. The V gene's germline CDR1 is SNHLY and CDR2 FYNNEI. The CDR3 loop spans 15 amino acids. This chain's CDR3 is CASKRDSPSNYGYTF. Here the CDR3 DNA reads TGTGCCAGCAAACGCGATTCACCTTCTAACTATGGCTACACCTTC. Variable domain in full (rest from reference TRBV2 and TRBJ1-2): EPEVTQTPSHQVTQMGQEVILRCVPISNHLYFYWYRQILGQKVEFLVSFYNNEISEKSEIFDDQFSVERPDGSNFTLKIRSTKLEDSAMYFCASKRDSPSNYGYTFGSGTRLTVV.

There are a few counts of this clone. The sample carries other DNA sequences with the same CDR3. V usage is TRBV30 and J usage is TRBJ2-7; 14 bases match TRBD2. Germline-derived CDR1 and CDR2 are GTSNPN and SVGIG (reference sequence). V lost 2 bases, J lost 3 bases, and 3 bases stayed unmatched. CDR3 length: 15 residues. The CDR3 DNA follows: TGTGCCTGGAGTCCCGGGACTAGCGGGAGCTACGAGCAGTACTTC. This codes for CAWSPGTSGSYEQYF. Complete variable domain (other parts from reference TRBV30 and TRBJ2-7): SQTIHQWPATLVQPVGSPLSLECTVEGTSNPNLYWYRQAAGRGLQLLFYSVGIGQISSEVPQNLSASRPQDRQFILSSKKLLLSDSGFYLCAWSPGTSGSYEQYFGPGTRLTVT.

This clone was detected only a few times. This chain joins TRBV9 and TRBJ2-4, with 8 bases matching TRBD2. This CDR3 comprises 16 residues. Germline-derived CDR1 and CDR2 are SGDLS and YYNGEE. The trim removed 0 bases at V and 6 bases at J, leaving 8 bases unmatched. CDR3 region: CASSVEGAGGRNIQYF. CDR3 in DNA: TGTGCCAGCAGCGTAGAAGGGGCGGGAGGAAGAAACATTCAGTACTTC.

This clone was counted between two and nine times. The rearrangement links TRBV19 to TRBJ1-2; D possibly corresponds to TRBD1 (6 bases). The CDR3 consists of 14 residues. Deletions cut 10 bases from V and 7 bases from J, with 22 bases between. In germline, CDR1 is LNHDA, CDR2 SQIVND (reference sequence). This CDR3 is CATPGSDSRGGYTF. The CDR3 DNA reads TGTGCCACTCCTGGCTCGGACTCCAGGGGTGGCTACACCTTC.

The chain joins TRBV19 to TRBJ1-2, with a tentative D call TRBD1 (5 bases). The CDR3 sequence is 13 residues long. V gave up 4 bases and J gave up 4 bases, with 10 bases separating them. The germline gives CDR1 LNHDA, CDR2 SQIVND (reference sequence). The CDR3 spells CASSTTGGYGYTF. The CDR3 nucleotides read TGTGCCAGTAGTACAACAGGTGGCTATGGCTACACCTTC.

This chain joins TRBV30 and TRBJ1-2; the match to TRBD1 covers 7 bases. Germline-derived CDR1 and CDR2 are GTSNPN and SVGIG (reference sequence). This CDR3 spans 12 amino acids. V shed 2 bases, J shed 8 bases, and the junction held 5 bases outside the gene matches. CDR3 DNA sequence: TGTGCCTGGAGTAAGGGGGCGGGAGGCTACACCTTC. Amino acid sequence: CAWSKGAGGYTF.

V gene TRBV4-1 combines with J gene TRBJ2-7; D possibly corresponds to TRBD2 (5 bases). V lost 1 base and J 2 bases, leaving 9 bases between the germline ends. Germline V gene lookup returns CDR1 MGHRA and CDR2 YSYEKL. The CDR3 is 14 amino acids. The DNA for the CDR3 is TGCGCCAGCAGCCAAGTAGAGGGAGCCTACGAGCAGTACTTC. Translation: CASSQVEGAYEQYF.

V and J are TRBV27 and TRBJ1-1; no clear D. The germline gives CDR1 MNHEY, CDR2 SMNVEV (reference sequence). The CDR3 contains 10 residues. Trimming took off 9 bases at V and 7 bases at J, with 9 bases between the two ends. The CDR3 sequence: CARGTDEAFF. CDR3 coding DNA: TGTGCCAGAGGAACAGATGAAGCTTTCTTT.

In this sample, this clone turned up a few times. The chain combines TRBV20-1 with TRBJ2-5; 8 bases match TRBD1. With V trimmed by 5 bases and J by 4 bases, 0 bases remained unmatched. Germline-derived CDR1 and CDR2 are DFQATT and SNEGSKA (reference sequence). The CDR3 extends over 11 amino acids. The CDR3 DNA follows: TGCAGTGCTGACAGGGGAGAGACCCAGTACTTC. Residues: CSADRGETQYF.

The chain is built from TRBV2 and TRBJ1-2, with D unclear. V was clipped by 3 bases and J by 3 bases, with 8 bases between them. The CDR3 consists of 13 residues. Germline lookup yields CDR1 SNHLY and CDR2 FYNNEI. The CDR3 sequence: CASSDRSYYGYTF. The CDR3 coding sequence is TGTGCCAGCAGTGACCGTAGCTACTATGGCTACACCTTC.

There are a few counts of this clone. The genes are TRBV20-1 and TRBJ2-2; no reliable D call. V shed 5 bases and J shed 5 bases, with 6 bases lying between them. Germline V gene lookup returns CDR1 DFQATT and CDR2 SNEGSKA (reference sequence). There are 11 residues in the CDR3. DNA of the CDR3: TGCAGTGCTCCCCGGACCGGGGAGCTGTTTTTT. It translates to CSAPRTGELFF.

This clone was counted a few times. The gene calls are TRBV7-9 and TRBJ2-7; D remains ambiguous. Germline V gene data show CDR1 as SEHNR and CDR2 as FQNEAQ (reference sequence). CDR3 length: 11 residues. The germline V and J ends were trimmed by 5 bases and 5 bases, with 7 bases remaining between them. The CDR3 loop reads CASSPYHEQYF. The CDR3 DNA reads TGTGCCAGCAGCCCCTACCACGAGCAGTACTTC. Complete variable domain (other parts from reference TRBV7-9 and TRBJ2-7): DTGVSQNPRHKITKRGQNVTFRCDPISEHNRLYWYRQTLGQGPEFLTYFQNEAQLEKSRLLSDRFSAERPKGSFSTLEIQRTEQGDSAMYLCASSPYHEQYFGPGTRLTVT.

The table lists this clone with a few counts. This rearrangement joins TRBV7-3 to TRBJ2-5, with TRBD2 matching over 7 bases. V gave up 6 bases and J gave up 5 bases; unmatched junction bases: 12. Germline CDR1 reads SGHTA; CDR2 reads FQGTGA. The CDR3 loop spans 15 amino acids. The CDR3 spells CASSPYEAGVETQYF. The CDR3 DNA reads TGTGCCAGCAGTCCCTATGAGGCGGGAGTGGAGACCCAGTACTTC.

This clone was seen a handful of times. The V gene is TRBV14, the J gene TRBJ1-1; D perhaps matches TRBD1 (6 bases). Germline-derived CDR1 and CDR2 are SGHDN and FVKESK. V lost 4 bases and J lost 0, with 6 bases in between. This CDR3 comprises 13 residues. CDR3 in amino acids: CASSRQVNTEAFF. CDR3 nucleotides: TGTGCCAGCAGCCGACAGGTGAACACTGAAGCTTTCTTT.

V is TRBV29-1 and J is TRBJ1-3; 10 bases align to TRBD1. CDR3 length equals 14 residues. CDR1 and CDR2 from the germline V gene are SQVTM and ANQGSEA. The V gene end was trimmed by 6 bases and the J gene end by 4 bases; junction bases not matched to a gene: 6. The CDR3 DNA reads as TGCAGCGTCGGGGGACAGGGGTTAGGAAACACCATATATTTT. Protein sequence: CSVGGQGLGNTIYF.

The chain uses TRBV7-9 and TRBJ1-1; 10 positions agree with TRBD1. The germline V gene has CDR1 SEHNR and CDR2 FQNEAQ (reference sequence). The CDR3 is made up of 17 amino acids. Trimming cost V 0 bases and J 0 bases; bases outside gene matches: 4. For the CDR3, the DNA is TGTGCCAGCAGCTTAGCGGGGGGGACAGGGGTGAACACTGAAGCTTTCTTT. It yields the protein CASSLAGGTGVNTEAFF.

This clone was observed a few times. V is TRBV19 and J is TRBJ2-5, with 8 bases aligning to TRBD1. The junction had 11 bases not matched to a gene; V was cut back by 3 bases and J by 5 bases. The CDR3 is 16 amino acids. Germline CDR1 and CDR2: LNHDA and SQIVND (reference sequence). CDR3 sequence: CASSIPLRGRGETQYF. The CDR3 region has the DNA TGTGCCAGTAGTATCCCGCTCAGGGGGCGGGGCGAGACCCAGTACTTC.

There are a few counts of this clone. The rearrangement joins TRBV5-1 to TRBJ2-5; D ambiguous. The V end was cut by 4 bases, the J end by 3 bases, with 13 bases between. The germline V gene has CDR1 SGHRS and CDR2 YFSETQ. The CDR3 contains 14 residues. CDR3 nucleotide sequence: TGCGCCAGCAGCCCAAACTCTCCCGAAGAGACCCAGTACTTC. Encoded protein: CASSPNSPEETQYF.